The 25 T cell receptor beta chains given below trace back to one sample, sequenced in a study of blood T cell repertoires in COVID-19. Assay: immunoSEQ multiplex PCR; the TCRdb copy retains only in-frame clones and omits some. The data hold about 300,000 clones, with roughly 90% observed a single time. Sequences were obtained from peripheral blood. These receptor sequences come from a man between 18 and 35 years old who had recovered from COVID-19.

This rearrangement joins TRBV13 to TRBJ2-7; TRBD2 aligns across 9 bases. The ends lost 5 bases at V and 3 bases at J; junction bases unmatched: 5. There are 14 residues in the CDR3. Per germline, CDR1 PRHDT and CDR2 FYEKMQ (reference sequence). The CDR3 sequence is CASSVGTSSYEQYF. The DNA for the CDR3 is TGTGCCAGCAGCGTCGGGACTAGCAGCTACGAGCAGTACTTC.

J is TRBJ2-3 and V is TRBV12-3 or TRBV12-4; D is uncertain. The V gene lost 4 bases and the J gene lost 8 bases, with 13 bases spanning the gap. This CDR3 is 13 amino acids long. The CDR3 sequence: CASSSGTITTQYF. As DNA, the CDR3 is TGTGCCAGCAGTTCCGGTACTATAACTACGCAGTATTTT.

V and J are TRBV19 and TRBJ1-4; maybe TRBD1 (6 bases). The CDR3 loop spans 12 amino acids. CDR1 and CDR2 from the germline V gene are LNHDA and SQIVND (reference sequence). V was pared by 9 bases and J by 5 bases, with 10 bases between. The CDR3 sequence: CASRGNNEKLFF. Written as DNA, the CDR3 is TGTGCCAGCAGGGGAAACAATGAAAAACTGTTTTTT.

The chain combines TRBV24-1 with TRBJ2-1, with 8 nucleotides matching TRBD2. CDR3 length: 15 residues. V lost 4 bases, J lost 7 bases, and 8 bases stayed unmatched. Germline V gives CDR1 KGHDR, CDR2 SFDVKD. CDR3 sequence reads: CATSDPGASGNEQFF. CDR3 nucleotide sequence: TGTGCCACCAGTGACCCAGGGGCTAGCGGGAATGAGCAGTTCTTC.

This CDR3 reads CSVDFRGSFADTQYF. The DNA of the CDR3 is TGCAGCGTTGATTTCAGGGGGTCATTCGCAGATACGCAGTATTTT. V and J are TRBV29-1 and TRBJ2-3; TRBD1 matches at 7 bases. The CDR3 is 15 residues long. The V and J ends lost 3 bases and 4 bases, in that order; junction bases with no gene match: 10. The germline gives CDR1 SQVTM, CDR2 ANQGSEA.

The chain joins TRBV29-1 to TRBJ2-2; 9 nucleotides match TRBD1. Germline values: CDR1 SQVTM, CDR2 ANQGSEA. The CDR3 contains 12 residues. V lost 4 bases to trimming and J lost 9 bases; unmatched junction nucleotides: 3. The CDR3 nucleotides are TGCAGCGTTGGAGACAGGGGGAGGGAGCTGTTTTTT. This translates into CSVGDRGRELFF.

The CDR3 nucleotides read TGCAGCGTTGAAGCAGGTGTACCCTACGAGCAGTACTTC. It yields the protein CSVEAGVPYEQYF. This chain connects TRBV29-1 to TRBJ2-7, with D hard to call. This CDR3 comprises 13 residues. From germline, CDR1 is SQVTM and CDR2 ANQGSEA. The V and J ends lost 1 base and 2 bases respectively, with 9 bases between them.

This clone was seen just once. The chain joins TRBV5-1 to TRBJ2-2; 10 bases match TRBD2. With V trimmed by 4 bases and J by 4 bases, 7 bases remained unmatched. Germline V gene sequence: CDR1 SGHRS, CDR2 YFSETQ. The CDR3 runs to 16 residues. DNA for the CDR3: TGCGCCAGCAGCGCCGGACTAGCGGTCGGCACCGGGGAGCTGTTTTTT. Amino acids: CASSAGLAVGTGELFF.

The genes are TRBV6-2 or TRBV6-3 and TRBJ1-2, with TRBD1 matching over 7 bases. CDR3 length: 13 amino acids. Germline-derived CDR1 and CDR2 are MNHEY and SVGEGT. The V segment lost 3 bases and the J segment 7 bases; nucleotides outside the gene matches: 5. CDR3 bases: TGTGCCAGCAGTTATCTCCGGGACAGTGGCTACACCTTC. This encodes CASSYLRDSGYTF.

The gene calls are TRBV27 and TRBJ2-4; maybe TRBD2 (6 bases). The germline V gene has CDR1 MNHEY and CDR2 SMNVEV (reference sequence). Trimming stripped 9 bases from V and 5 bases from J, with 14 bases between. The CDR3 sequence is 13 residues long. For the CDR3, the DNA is TGTGCCAGTATGCGGACGGGAGAAAACATTCAGTACTTC. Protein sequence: CASMRTGENIQYF.

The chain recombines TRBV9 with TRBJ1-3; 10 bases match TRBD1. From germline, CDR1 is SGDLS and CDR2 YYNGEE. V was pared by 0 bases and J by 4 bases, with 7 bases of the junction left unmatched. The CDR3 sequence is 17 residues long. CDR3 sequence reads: CASSVAGTGVLGNTIYF. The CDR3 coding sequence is TGTGCCAGCAGCGTAGCCGGGACAGGGGTCTTAGGAAACACCATATATTTT.

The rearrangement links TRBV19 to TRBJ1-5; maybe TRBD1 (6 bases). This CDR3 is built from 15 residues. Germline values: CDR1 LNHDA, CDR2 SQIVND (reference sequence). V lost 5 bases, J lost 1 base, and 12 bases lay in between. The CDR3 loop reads CASSRGQTSNQPQHF. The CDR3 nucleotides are TGTGCCAGTAGTCGCGGACAGACGAGCAATCAGCCCCAGCATTTT.

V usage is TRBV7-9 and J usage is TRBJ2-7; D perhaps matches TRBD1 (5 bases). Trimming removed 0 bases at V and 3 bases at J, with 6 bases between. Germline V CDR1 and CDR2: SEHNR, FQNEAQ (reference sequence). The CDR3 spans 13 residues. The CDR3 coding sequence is TGTGCCAGCAGCTTAGCTCAGGGCTACGAGCAGTACTTC. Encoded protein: CASSLAQGYEQYF.

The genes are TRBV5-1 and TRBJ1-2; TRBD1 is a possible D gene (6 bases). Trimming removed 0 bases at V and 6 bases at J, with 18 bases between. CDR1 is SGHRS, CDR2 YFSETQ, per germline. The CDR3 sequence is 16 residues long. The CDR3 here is CASSLVIGQSYNGYTF. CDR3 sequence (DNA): TGCGCCAGCAGCTTGGTCATTGGACAGAGTTATAATGGCTACACCTTC.

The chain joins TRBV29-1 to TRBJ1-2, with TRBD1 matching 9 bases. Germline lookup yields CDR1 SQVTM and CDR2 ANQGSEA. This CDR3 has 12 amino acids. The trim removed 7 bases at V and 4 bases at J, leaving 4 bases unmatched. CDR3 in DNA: TGCAGCGCGGACAGGGGCGTCTATGGCTACACCTTC. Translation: CSADRGVYGYTF.

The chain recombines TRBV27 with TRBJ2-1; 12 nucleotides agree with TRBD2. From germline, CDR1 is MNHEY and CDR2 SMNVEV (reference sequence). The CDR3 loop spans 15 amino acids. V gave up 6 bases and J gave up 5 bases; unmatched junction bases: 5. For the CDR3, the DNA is TGTGCCAGCAGACCCCTAGCGGGAGGGCACAATGAGCAGTTCTTC. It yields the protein CASRPLAGGHNEQFF.

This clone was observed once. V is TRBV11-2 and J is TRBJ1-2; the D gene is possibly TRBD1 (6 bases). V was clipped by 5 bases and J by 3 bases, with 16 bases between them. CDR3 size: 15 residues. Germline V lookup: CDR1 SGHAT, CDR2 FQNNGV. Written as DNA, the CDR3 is TGTGCCAGCAGCCCCCCGGACAGCTCCTACTATGGCTACACCTTC. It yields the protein CASSPPDSSYYGYTF.

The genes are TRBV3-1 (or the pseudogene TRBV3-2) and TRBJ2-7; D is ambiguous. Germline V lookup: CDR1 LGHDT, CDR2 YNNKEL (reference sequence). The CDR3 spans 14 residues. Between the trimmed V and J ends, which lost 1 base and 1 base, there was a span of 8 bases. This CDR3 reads CASSQGVQSYEQYF. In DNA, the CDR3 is TGTGCCAGCAGCCAAGGCGTACAGTCCTACGAGCAGTACTTC.

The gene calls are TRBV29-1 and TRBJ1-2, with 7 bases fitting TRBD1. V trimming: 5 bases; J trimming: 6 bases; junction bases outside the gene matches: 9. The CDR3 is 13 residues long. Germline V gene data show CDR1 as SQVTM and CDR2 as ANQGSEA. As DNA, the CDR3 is TGCAGCGTTTTCGGACAGGCAGGAGATGGCTACACCTTC. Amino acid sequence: CSVFGQAGDGYTF. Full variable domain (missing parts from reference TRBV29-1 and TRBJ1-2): SAVISQKPSRDICQRGTSLTIQCQVDSQVTMMFWYRQQPGQSLTLIATANQGSEATYESGFVIDKFPISRPNLTFSTLTVSNMSPEDSSIYLCSVFGQAGDGYTFGSGTRLTVV.

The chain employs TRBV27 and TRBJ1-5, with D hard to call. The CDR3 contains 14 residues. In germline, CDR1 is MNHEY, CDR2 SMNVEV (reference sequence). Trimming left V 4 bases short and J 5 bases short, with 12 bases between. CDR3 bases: TGTGCCAGCAGTTCATGGGCAGGTGATCAGCCCCAGCATTTT. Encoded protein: CASSSWAGDQPQHF.

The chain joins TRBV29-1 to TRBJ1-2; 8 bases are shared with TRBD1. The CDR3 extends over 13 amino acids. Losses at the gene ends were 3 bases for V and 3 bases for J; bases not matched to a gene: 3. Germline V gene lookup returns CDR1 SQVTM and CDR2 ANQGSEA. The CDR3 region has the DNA TGCAGCGTTGACCAACAGGGGGACTATGGCTACACCTTC. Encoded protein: CSVDQQGDYGYTF.

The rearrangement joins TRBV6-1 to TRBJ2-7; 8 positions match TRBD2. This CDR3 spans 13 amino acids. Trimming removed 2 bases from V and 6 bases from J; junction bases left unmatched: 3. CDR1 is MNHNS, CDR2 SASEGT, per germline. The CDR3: CASSESGSFEQYF. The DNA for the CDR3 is TGTGCCAGCAGTGAAAGCGGGAGCTTCGAGCAGTACTTC.

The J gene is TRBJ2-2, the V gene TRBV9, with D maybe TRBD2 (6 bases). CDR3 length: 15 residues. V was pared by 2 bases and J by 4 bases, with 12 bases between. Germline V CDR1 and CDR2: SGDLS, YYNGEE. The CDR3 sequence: CASSVGTPATGELFF. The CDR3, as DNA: TGTGCCAGCAGCGTCGGGACTCCCGCCACCGGGGAGCTGTTTTTT.

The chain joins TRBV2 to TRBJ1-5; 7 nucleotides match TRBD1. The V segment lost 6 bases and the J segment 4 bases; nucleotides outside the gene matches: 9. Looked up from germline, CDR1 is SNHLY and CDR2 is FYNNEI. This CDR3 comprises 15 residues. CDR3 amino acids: CASRGPGGVNQPQHF. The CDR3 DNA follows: TGTGCCAGCAGGGGCCCAGGGGGTGTGAATCAGCCCCAGCATTTT. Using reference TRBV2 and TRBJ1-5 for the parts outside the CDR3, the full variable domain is EPEVTQTPSHQVTQMGQEVILRCVPISNHLYFYWYRQILGQKVEFLVSFYNNEISEKSEIFDDQFSVERPDGSNFTLKIRSTKLEDSAMYFCASRGPGGVNQPQHFGDGTRLSIL.

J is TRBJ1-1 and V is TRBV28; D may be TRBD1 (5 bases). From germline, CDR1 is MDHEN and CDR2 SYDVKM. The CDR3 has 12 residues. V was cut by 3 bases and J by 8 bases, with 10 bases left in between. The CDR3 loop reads CASSFGPGEAFF. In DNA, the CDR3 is TGTGCCAGCAGTTTTGGTCCAGGGGAAGCTTTCTTT.